A selection of T cell receptor beta chains follows, all from one sample in a study of CD8 T cells in Susac syndrome. TCRdb called the immunoSEQ multiplex PCR reads again in MiXCR, with one record for every CDR3 protein. The data show over 200,000 distinct CDR3 sequences, 95% seen once. Sequences were obtained from CD4+ T cells from PBMCs. These receptor sequences come from a human donor with multiple sclerosis. The CDR3 runs from the conserved cysteine through the conserved F or W. Each record gives: CDR3 protein, CDR3 DNA, clone size, D gene, V gene, J gene. D genes are given only for firm matches. A clone size is listed for some rows: how often the clone was seen (once, few, many), or a class if it is expanded.

CDR3 protein: CSARQTQETQYF
CDR3 DNA: TGCAGCGCCCGACAGACTCAAGAGACCCAGTACTTC
clone size: once
D gene: -
V gene: TRBV29-1
J gene: TRBJ2-5

CDR3 protein: CSVGPGLALETQYF
CDR3 DNA: TGCAGCGTTGGCCCGGGACTAGCTCTAGAGACCCAGTACTTC
clone size: -
D gene: TRBD2
V gene: TRBV29-1
J gene: TRBJ2-5

CDR3 protein: CSVERDRYTEAFF
CDR3 DNA: TGCAGCGTTGAACGGGACAGATACACTGAAGCTTTCTTT
clone size: -
D gene: TRBD1
V gene: TRBV29-1
J gene: TRBJ1-1

CDR3 protein: CASSLIWTPSSYNEQFF
CDR3 DNA: TGCGCCAGCAGCTTGATCTGGACACCGAGCTCCTACAATGAGCAGTTCTTC
clone size: -
D gene: -
V gene: TRBV5-1
J gene: TRBJ2-1

CDR3 protein: CASEAGTGGMAQYF
CDR3 DNA: TGCGCCAGCGAGGCCGGGACAGGGGGGATGGCCCAGTACTTC
clone size: -
D gene: TRBD1
V gene: TRBV4-1
J gene: TRBJ2-5

CDR3 protein: CASSQVKEGEQFF
CDR3 DNA: TGTGCCAGCAGCCAAGTAAAGGAAGGTGAGCAGTTCTTC
clone size: -
D gene: -
V gene: TRBV3-1
J gene: TRBJ2-1

CDR3 protein: CASSSSGEAETQYF
CDR3 DNA: TGCGCCAGCAGCTCTAGCGGGGAGGCAGAGACCCAGTACTTC
clone size: -
D gene: TRBD2
V gene: TRBV5-1
J gene: TRBJ2-5

CDR3 protein: CASSPIRAGKETQYF
CDR3 DNA: TGTGCCAGCTCACCCATCCGGGCCGGTAAAGAGACCCAGTACTTC
clone size: -
D gene: -
V gene: TRBV18
J gene: TRBJ2-5

CDR3 protein: CASSLGATLETQYF
CDR3 DNA: TGTGCCAGCAGCTTAGGTGCCACCTTGGAGACCCAGTACTTC
clone size: -
D gene: -
V gene: TRBV7-9
J gene: TRBJ2-5

CDR3 protein: CASSYSNQKGGETQYF
CDR3 DNA: TGTGCCAGCAGTTACTCGAACCAGAAGGGTGGGGAGACCCAGTACTTC
clone size: -
D gene: -
V gene: TRBV6-5
J gene: TRBJ2-5

CDR3 protein: CASGRGLGPDYGYTF
CDR3 DNA: TGTGCCAGCGGCAGGGGGCTGGGTCCCGACTATGGCTACACCTTC
clone size: once
D gene: TRBD1
V gene: TRBV27
J gene: TRBJ1-2

CDR3 protein: CASSILQGKPLHF
CDR3 DNA: TGTGCCAGCAGCATACTACAGGGAAAGCCCCTCCACTTT
clone size: -
D gene: -
V gene: TRBV7-9
J gene: TRBJ1-6

CDR3 protein: CASSKSGTVNQPQHF
CDR3 DNA: TGTGCCAGCAGCAAATCTGGGACAGTCAATCAGCCCCAGCATTTT
clone size: -
D gene: TRBD1
V gene: TRBV2
J gene: TRBJ1-5

CDR3 protein: CSVVRLPGNQPQHF
CDR3 DNA: TGCAGCGTTGTCCGTCTTCCAGGAAATCAGCCCCAGCATTTT
clone size: -
D gene: -
V gene: TRBV29-1
J gene: TRBJ1-5

CDR3 protein: CSATTRGGGTDTQYF
CDR3 DNA: TGCAGTGCTACCACCCGGGGGGGCGGCACAGATACGCAGTATTTT
clone size: -
D gene: TRBD2
V gene: TRBV20-1
J gene: TRBJ2-3

CDR3 protein: CASGLVRQGINQPQHF
CDR3 DNA: TGTGCTAGTGGTTTGGTTCGACAGGGGATAAATCAGCCCCAGCATTTT
clone size: -
D gene: TRBD1
V gene: TRBV12-5
J gene: TRBJ1-5

CDR3 protein: CASQPGQRNTEAFF
CDR3 DNA: TGTGCCAGTCAACCGGGACAGCGGAACACTGAAGCTTTCTTT
clone size: -
D gene: TRBD1
V gene: TRBV12-3/TRBV12-4
J gene: TRBJ1-1

CDR3 protein: CAWSVSGFNSPLHF
CDR3 DNA: TGTGCCTGGAGTGTATCAGGCTTTAACTCACCCCTCCACTTT
clone size: -
D gene: -
V gene: TRBV30
J gene: TRBJ1-6

CDR3 protein: CASSQEDRGIDEQFF
CDR3 DNA: TGTGCCAGCAGCCAGGAGGACAGGGGGATCGATGAGCAGTTCTTC
clone size: -
D gene: TRBD1
V gene: TRBV4-2
J gene: TRBJ2-1

CDR3 protein: CSARDGRGAGGNEQFF
CDR3 DNA: TGCAGTGCTAGAGATGGTCGAGGGGCTGGAGGCAATGAGCAGTTCTTC
clone size: -
D gene: -
V gene: TRBV20-1
J gene: TRBJ2-1

CDR3 protein: CASSPLESTDTQYF
CDR3 DNA: TGCGCCAGCAGCCCGCTAGAAAGCACAGATACGCAGTATTTT
clone size: -
D gene: -
V gene: TRBV5-1
J gene: TRBJ2-3

CDR3 protein: CASSLSQNTQYF
CDR3 DNA: TGTGCCAGCAGCCTCTCTCAAAATACGCAGTATTTT
clone size: once
D gene: -
V gene: TRBV5-6
J gene: TRBJ2-3

CDR3 protein: CAWSLGGRSYEQYF
CDR3 DNA: TGTGCCTGGTCCCTGGGGGGACGGTCCTACGAGCAGTACTTC
clone size: once
D gene: -
V gene: TRBV30
J gene: TRBJ2-7

CDR3 protein: CSASPDRNTEAFF
CDR3 DNA: TGCAGTGCCTCTCCCGACAGGAACACTGAAGCTTTCTTT
clone size: -
D gene: -
V gene: TRBV20-1
J gene: TRBJ1-1

CDR3 protein: CASSLLPLGETQYF
CDR3 DNA: TGTGCCAGCAGCTTGTTGCCCCTCGGGGAGACCCAGTACTTC
clone size: -
D gene: -
V gene: TRBV5-4
J gene: TRBJ2-5

CDR3 protein: CASSSFFAGGTDTQYF
CDR3 DNA: TGCGCCAGCAGCTCTTTCTTTGCGGGGGGCACAGATACGCAGTATTTT
clone size: -
D gene: TRBD2
V gene: TRBV5-1
J gene: TRBJ2-3

CDR3 protein: CASSLFRSGNYGYTF
CDR3 DNA: TGTGCCAGCAGTTTATTTCGATCGGGGAACTATGGCTACACCTTC
clone size: -
D gene: -
V gene: TRBV27
J gene: TRBJ1-2

CDR3 protein: CASSPPLQVYGYTF
CDR3 DNA: TGTGCCAGCTCACCACCGTTACAGGTCTATGGCTACACCTTC
clone size: -
D gene: -
V gene: TRBV18
J gene: TRBJ1-2

CDR3 protein: CAWSPGLVSNQPQHF
CDR3 DNA: TGTGCCTGGAGTCCAGGGTTAGTGAGCAATCAGCCCCAGCATTTT
clone size: -
D gene: -
V gene: TRBV30
J gene: TRBJ1-5

CDR3 protein: CASSLVRRKETQYF
CDR3 DNA: TGTGCCAGCAGCTTAGTCAGACGGAAAGAGACCCAGTACTTC
clone size: -
D gene: -
V gene: TRBV11-2
J gene: TRBJ2-5

CDR3 protein: CASSRDPSSYNEQFF
CDR3 DNA: TGTGCCAGCAGCCGGGACCCCAGCTCCTACAATGAGCAGTTCTTC
clone size: -
D gene: -
V gene: TRBV6-1
J gene: TRBJ2-1

CDR3 protein: CASSPSGGLETQYF
CDR3 DNA: TGTGCCAGCAGCCCCTCGGGGGGCTTGGAGACCCAGTACTTC
clone size: -
D gene: -
V gene: TRBV3-1
J gene: TRBJ2-5

CDR3 protein: CSARRLAGSDTQYF
CDR3 DNA: TGCAGTGCTAGACGACTAGCGGGGTCAGATACGCAGTATTTT
clone size: once
D gene: TRBD2
V gene: TRBV20-1
J gene: TRBJ2-3

CDR3 protein: CAWSATFLPGEQYF
CDR3 DNA: TGTGCCTGGAGCGCGACTTTCCTCCCAGGCGAGCAGTACTTC
clone size: -
D gene: -
V gene: TRBV30
J gene: TRBJ2-7

CDR3 protein: CASSIQAGTGAGYTF
CDR3 DNA: TGCGCCAGCAGCATTCAAGCCGGGACAGGGGCGGGCTACACCTTC
clone size: once
D gene: TRBD1
V gene: TRBV5-1
J gene: TRBJ1-2

CDR3 protein: CASSKEGQDTQYF
CDR3 DNA: TGCGCCAGCAGCAAGGAGGGTCAAGATACGCAGTATTTT
clone size: once
D gene: -
V gene: TRBV5-1
J gene: TRBJ2-3

CDR3 protein: CAWSYGGSTEAFF
CDR3 DNA: TGTGCCTGGAGTTATGGAGGATCCACTGAAGCTTTCTTT
clone size: -
D gene: -
V gene: TRBV30
J gene: TRBJ1-1

CDR3 protein: CASSLGAGETQYF
CDR3 DNA: TGTGCCAGCAGCTTAGGCGCAGGAGAGACCCAGTACTTC
clone size: -
D gene: -
V gene: TRBV7-3
J gene: TRBJ2-5

CDR3 protein: CASSPGYEKLFF
CDR3 DNA: TGTGCCAGCAGCCCCGGATATGAAAAACTGTTTTTT
clone size: -
D gene: -
V gene: TRBV3-1
J gene: TRBJ1-4

CDR3 protein: CASSYSQSSGANVLTF
CDR3 DNA: TGTGCCAGCAGTTACTCACAGAGCTCTGGGGCCAACGTCCTGACTTTC
clone size: -
D gene: -
V gene: TRBV6-5
J gene: TRBJ2-6